The 18 T cell receptor beta chains below all came from one sample that was sequenced in a study of TIL therapy for anti-PD-1-resistant metastatic lung cancer. The immunoSEQ assay was v3. This table comes from immunoSEQ multiplex PCR, and its TCRdb copy is limited to in-frame clones, with some not included. The data show about 59,000 clones, 73% seen once. Time point meaning: pre-treatment sample, taken before nivolumab and TIL therapy. Sequencing was performed on blood, taken at baseline. The receptors shown here come from a person between 25 and 80 years old with non-small cell lung cancer.

The chain couples TRBV7-8 to TRBJ1-1; D is perhaps TRBD1 (6 bases). Germline CDR1 reads SGHVS; CDR2 reads FQNEAQ. V gave up 1 base and J gave up 4 bases, with 10 bases separating them. CDR3 length equals 14 residues. The CDR3 loop reads CASSLVQGVTEAFF. The CDR3 region has the DNA TGTGCCAGCAGCTTAGTACAGGGAGTCACTGAAGCTTTCTTT.

The chain couples TRBV9 to TRBJ2-5; the D is unclear. V was shortened by 1 base and J by 1 base, with 14 bases between the two germline ends. The CDR3 length is 16 residues. Germline assignment: CDR1 SGDLS and CDR2 YYNGEE. The CDR3 region is CASSVLLELIQETQYF. The DNA of the CDR3 is TGTGCCAGCAGCGTATTGCTAGAGTTAATCCAAGAGACCCAGTACTTC. Based on the CDR3 plus reference TRBV9 and TRBJ2-5, the full variable domain is DSGVTQTPKHLITATGQRVTLRCSPRSGDLSVYWYQQSLDQGLQFLIQYYNGEERAKGNILERFSAQQFPDLHSELNLSSLELGDSALYFCASSVLLELIQETQYFGPGTRLLVL.

This clone was detected a few times. The chain couples TRBV30 to TRBJ2-7, with a possible D match to TRBD1 (7 bases). From germline, CDR1 is GTSNPN and CDR2 SVGIG (reference sequence). V shed 8 bases and J shed 2 bases, with 16 bases lying between them. The CDR3 length is 13 residues. CDR3 sequence reads: CAGNRGGTYEQYF. The CDR3, as DNA: TGTGCCGGTAACAGGGGAGGCACCTACGAGCAGTACTTC.

This rearrangement joins TRBV2 to TRBJ2-5; D ambiguous. Germline V gene data show CDR1 as SNHLY and CDR2 as FYNNEI. CDR3 size: 12 residues. Trimming took 4 bases from V and 0 from J, leaving 3 bases between them. The CDR3 sequence: CASSVNQETQYF. Written as DNA, the CDR3 is TGTGCCAGCAGTGTTAACCAAGAGACCCAGTACTTC.

This chain links TRBV18 with TRBJ2-1; 7 bases are shared with TRBD1. CDR1 is KGHSH, CDR2 LQKENI, per germline. Trimming at V came to 3 bases and at J to 0 bases, leaving 8 bases not matched to a gene. This CDR3 is 17 amino acids long. Written as DNA, the CDR3 is TGTGCCAGCTCACCGCGACAGGGCCTCGGCTCCTACAATGAGCAGTTCTTC. Its protein product is CASSPRQGLGSYNEQFF.

CDR3 coding DNA: TGTGCCAGCAGTGAGGCAGCGACGTTAGGTAACTATGGCTACACCTTC. Its protein product is CASSEAATLGNYGYTF. This chain connects TRBV2 to TRBJ1-2, with unresolved D. This CDR3 contains 16 residues. CDR1 and CDR2 from the germline V gene are SNHLY and FYNNEI. Trimming removed 3 bases at V and 1 base at J, with 15 bases between.

The V gene is TRBV4-2, the J gene TRBJ1-5; possibly TRBD1 for D (5 bases). The CDR3 is 16 amino acids. Germline lookup yields CDR1 LGHNA and CDR2 YNFKEQ. The V gene lost 0 bases and the J gene lost 3 bases, with 12 bases spanning the gap. The CDR3 DNA follows: TGTGCCAGCAGCCAAGATCTCCAGGGCCCCAATCAGCCCCAGCATTTT. Translation: CASSQDLQGPNQPQHF.

The CDR3 is CASSPRQNNEQFF. The CDR3 bases are TGTGCCAGCAGCCCCAGACAGAACAATGAGCAGTTCTTC. J is TRBJ2-1 and V is TRBV6-5, with a possible D match to TRBD1 (5 bases). Trimming cost V 6 bases and J 5 bases, with 11 bases left between them. The CDR3 runs to 13 residues. Germline V gene data show CDR1 as MNHEY and CDR2 as SVGAGI.

V and J are TRBV7-9 and TRBJ1-2; 8 positions agree with TRBD1. V was clipped by 1 base and J by 0 bases; unmatched bases: 1. Germline V CDR1 and CDR2: SEHNR, FQNEAQ (reference sequence). The CDR3 runs to 15 residues. This chain's CDR3 is CASSLETGANYGYTF. The CDR3 region has the DNA TGTGCCAGCAGCTTAGAGACAGGGGCTAACTATGGCTACACCTTC.

The CDR3 region has the DNA TGCGCCAGCAGCCCGGGGTTTGCGCGTTACTCACCCCTCCACTTT. Amino acid sequence: CASSPGFARYSPLHF. V gene TRBV5-1 combines with J gene TRBJ1-6; D gene unclear. The CDR3 has 15 residues. Germline V gives CDR1 SGHRS, CDR2 YFSETQ. Between the trimmed V and J ends, which lost 4 bases and 10 bases, there was a span of 18 bases.

A single count supports this clone. The V call is TRBV4-2, the J call TRBJ2-1, with 7 bases fitting TRBD2. With 4 bases clipped from V and 0 bases from J, the junction kept 6 bases outside the gene matches. The CDR3 runs 16 residues. Germline lookup yields CDR1 LGHNA and CDR2 YNFKEQ. The CDR3 DNA sequence: TGTGCCAGCAGCCGCGTTGGCGGGAGCTCCTACAATGAGCAGTTCTTC. Its protein product is CASSRVGGSSYNEQFF.

This clone has only a few counts. The genes are TRBV28 and TRBJ1-6, with D possibly matching TRBD1 (5 bases). Germline V gene lookup returns CDR1 MDHEN and CDR2 SYDVKM. V shed 6 bases and J shed 2 bases, with 17 bases lying between them. This CDR3 contains 17 residues. CDR3 region: CASSPMGTSAYNSPLHF. As DNA, the CDR3 is TGTGCCAGCAGCCCGATGGGGACGAGTGCCTATAATTCACCCCTCCACTTT.

The chain is built from TRBV5-6 and TRBJ1-1; a possible D gene is TRBD1 (5 bases). The germline CDR1 and CDR2 sequences are SGHDT and YYEEEE. This CDR3 is built from 13 residues. V shed 0 bases and J shed 6 bases, with 9 bases lying between them. The CDR3 here is CASSLDRGSEAFF. DNA of the CDR3: TGTGCCAGCAGCTTGGATCGGGGGTCTGAAGCTTTCTTT.

The rearrangement links TRBV5-5 to TRBJ1-1; maybe TRBD1 (5 bases). CDR1 and CDR2 (germline): SGHKS, YYEKEE (reference sequence). The CDR3 spans 14 residues. Trimming pared 0 bases from V and 11 bases from J, leaving 17 bases between. The CDR3 loop is CASSLVRDAWAAFF. The CDR3, as DNA: TGTGCCAGCAGCTTGGTACGGGACGCCTGGGCGGCTTTCTTT.

V usage is TRBV27 and J usage is TRBJ2-1; 7 bases line up with TRBD1. CDR1 and CDR2 from the germline V gene are MNHEY and SMNVEV (reference sequence). CDR3 length: 14 amino acids. V was clipped by 4 bases and J by 7 bases; unmatched bases: 7. The CDR3 loop is CASSWDRGWNEQFF. CDR3 coding DNA: TGTGCCAGCAGTTGGGACAGAGGATGGAATGAGCAGTTCTTC.

This clone has just one count. J is TRBJ2-7 and V is TRBV11-3; TRBD1 might be the D (5 bases). V was trimmed by 0 bases and J by 3 bases, leaving 12 bases between them. The CDR3 consists of 15 residues. From germline, CDR1 is SGHNT and CDR2 YENEEA. CDR3 in DNA: TGTGCCAGCAGCTTAGATTTTGGCAGGGTCTACGAGCAGTACTTC. This sequence encodes CASSLDFGRVYEQYF.

The V gene is TRBV5-4, the J gene TRBJ1-3; maybe TRBD1 (5 bases). Germline CDR1 SGHNT, CDR2 YYREEE (reference sequence). The germline V and J ends were trimmed by 2 bases and 4 bases, with 7 bases remaining between them. The CDR3 runs to 13 residues. The CDR3 loop reads CASSFRQGNTIYF. In DNA, the CDR3 is TGTGCCAGCAGCTTCCGACAGGGAAACACCATATATTTT.

The genes are TRBV7-2 and TRBJ1-6, with a tentative D call TRBD1 (6 bases). The CDR3 is 15 amino acids. Trimming removed 5 bases at V and 7 bases at J, with 15 bases between. Germline V CDR1 and CDR2: SGHTA, FQGNSA. The CDR3 is CASSTQGANNSPLHF. The CDR3 region has the DNA TGTGCCAGCAGCACACAGGGCGCAAACAATTCACCCCTCCACTTT.